This TCR beta chain came from a study of T cell responses to AZD1222 COVID-19 vaccine. TCRdb keeps only in-frame clones here, not all; method: immunoSEQ multiplex PCR. The table lists roughly 100,000 clones, around 90% of them singletons, with 20% in the top ten. The CDR3 length is 14 residues. Trimming left V 6 bases short and J 1 base short, with 12 bases between. The germline gives CDR1 LNHDA, CDR2 SQIVND (reference sequence). Here the sequenced sample was peripheral blood, taken on day 0 of AZD1222 vaccination. The source of this sequence is an adult in good health. V and J are TRBV19 and TRBJ1-1; no reliable D call. In DNA, the CDR3 is TGTGCCAGTAGACCCGAGACACCGAACACTGAAGCTTTCTTT. Translation gives CASRPETPNTEAFF.